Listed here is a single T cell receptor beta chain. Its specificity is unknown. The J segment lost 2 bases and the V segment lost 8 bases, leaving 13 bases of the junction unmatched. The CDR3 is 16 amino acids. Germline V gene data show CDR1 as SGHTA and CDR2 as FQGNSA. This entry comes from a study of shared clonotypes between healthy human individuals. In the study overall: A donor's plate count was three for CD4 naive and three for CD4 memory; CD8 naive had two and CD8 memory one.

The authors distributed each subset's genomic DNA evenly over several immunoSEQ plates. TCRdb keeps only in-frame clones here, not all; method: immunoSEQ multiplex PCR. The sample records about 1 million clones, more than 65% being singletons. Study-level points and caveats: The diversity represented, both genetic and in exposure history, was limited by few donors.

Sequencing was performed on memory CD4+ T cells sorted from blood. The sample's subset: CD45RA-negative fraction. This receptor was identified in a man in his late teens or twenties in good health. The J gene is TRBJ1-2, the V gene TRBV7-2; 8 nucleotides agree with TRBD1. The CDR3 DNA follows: TGTGCCAGCCCTCGACAGGGGCCGGAAGGGAACTATGGCTACACCTTC. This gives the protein CASPRQGPEGNYGYTF.